The present TCR beta chain was sequenced within a study of blood T cell repertoires in COVID-19. The CDR3 consists of 14 residues. Germline V CDR1 and CDR2: LGHDT, YNNKEL (reference sequence). With V trimmed by 2 bases and J by 4 bases, 3 bases remained unmatched. Cohort placement rested on clinical history that participants reported themselves. TCRdb's copy holds only in-frame clones and misses some; the assay was immunoSEQ multiplex PCR. The sample holds more than 200,000 clones, around 84% seen once. The sequenced sample consisted of PBMCs or T cells enriched from blood (not recorded which). The chain uses TRBV3-1 (or the pseudogene TRBV3-2) and TRBJ2-3; 7 nucleotides match TRBD2. The sequence was collected from a woman aged 45 to 65 who had recovered from COVID-19. CDR3 amino acids: CASSQMRESDTQYF. The CDR3 DNA is TGTGCCAGCAGCCAAATGCGGGAGTCAGATACGCAGTATTTT.